There are a few counts of the clone carrying this T cell receptor beta chain. No antigen is known for it. Both 60 Vbeta primers and 13 Jbeta primers went into the PCR. Profiling relied on immunoSEQ multiplex PCR, and the TCRdb table lists in-frame clones only, not all of them. The sample carries around 150,000 clones, around 69% recorded once. Germline V gives CDR1 MNHEY, CDR2 SMNVEV (reference sequence). This CDR3 has 14 amino acids. V shed 1 base and J shed 2 bases, with 9 bases lying between them. The data were taken from a study of cytomegalovirus exposure and HLA in healthy donors. General study points: Presence/absence analyses treated sequencing depth as roughly uniform across donors. A reported reduction in N-insertions relative to the roughly 700-donor mean was seen in an Asian-associated ancestry cluster in a later analysis. Across donors, most TCRs were seen rarely, yet some public ones were widespread.

The V gene is TRBV27, the J gene TRBJ2-7; weak D call: TRBD1 (5 bases). The sample taken for sequencing was PBMCs. The receptor's source is a man aged 60 to 75 in good health and CMV-seronegative. CDR3 bases: TGTGCCAGCAGTTTATGGCAGGGCACCTACGAGCAGTACTTC. Residues: CASSLWQGTYEQYF.